The 29 T cell receptor beta chains presented below share a single source sample, sequenced in a study of T cell responses to AZD1222 COVID-19 vaccine. The method was immunoSEQ multiplex PCR; TCRdb's version includes in-frame clones alone and lacks a portion of them. The table lists around 220,000 clones, 94% of them singletons. The material sequenced was peripheral blood, taken 28 days after the second dose of the MenACWY control vaccine. These receptors originate from an adult who received the MenACWY meningococcal vaccine as a control.

About this clone: An end of the junction does not agree with germline; a read error may underlie this. The chain has TRBV28 and TRBJ2-3; 9 nucleotides line up with TRBD2. The germline V gene has CDR1 MDHEN and CDR2 SYDVKM. CDR3 length equals 17 residues. As DNA, the CDR3 is TGTGCCAGCAGATTTACTCCCTTGGGCGGGAGGGTAGATACACAGTATTTT. The encoded protein is CASRFTPLGGRVDTQYF.

This CDR3 is CASSLDSTGGPTNEKLFF. The CDR3 DNA follows: TGTGCCAGCAGCTTAGATTCCACAGGGGGGCCAACTAATGAAAAACTGTTTTTT. The chain combines TRBV7-9 with TRBJ1-4, with TRBD1 identical over 8 bases. After removal of 1 base from V and 0 bases from J, the junction contained 7 bases not matched to a gene. The germline gives CDR1 SEHNR, CDR2 FQNEAQ (reference sequence). The CDR3 contains 18 residues.

The chain carries TRBV7-6 and TRBJ2-1, with 12 bases identical to TRBD2. V shed 0 bases and J 5 bases; nucleotides not matched to a gene: 11. The CDR3 extends over 19 amino acids. The germline CDR1 and CDR2 sequences are SGHVS and FNYEAQ. CDR3 in amino acids: CASSLARELAGGFHNEQFF. DNA for the CDR3: TGTGCCAGCAGCTTAGCGCGGGAACTAGCGGGAGGTTTCCACAATGAGCAGTTCTTC.

DNA for the CDR3: TGTGCCTGGAGCCGGGACTCCGGCTCTGGAAACACCATATATTTT. Amino acids: CAWSRDSGSGNTIYF. The chain uses TRBV30 and TRBJ1-3; TRBD1 is a possible D gene (5 bases). CDR1 and CDR2 (germline): GTSNPN, SVGIG (reference sequence). V shed 3 bases and J shed 0 bases, with 12 bases lying between them. CDR3 size: 15 residues.

The sample holds one count of this clone. The chain recombines TRBV12-3 or TRBV12-4 with TRBJ2-1, with 8 bases fitting TRBD2. Trimming removed 8 bases from V and 4 bases from J; junction bases left unmatched: 4. The CDR3 is made up of 13 amino acids. The CDR3 nucleotides are TGTGCCAGCGGCGGGGGGCCATACAATGAGCAGTTCTTC. It yields the protein CASGGGPYNEQFF.

The CDR3 spells CASSLWGAGTDTQYF. The CDR3 DNA sequence: TGTGCCAGCAGCTTATGGGGGGCGGGCACAGATACGCAGTATTTT. The J gene is TRBJ2-3, the V gene TRBV7-6; TRBD1 or TRBD2 may be the D gene (6 bases each). This CDR3 spans 15 amino acids. Trimming shortened V by 2 bases and J by 1 base, and 10 bases separated the two germline ends. Germline CDR1 is SGHVS and CDR2 is FNYEAQ.

This clone was recorded once. This chain joins TRBV19 and TRBJ1-4; D gene unclear. V shed 4 bases and J shed 1 base, with 4 bases lying between them. This CDR3 comprises 13 residues. The germline V gene has CDR1 LNHDA and CDR2 SQIVND (reference sequence). CDR3 loop: CASSKGTNEKLFF. The CDR3 nucleotides read TGTGCCAGTAGTAAGGGAACTAATGAAAAACTGTTTTTT.

The chain uses TRBV10-2 and TRBJ2-7, with 7 bases matching TRBD2. Germline CDR1 and CDR2: WSHSY and SAAADI. J lost 7 bases, V lost 4 bases, and 4 bases had no gene match. The CDR3 length is 12 residues. CDR3 region: CASSGRGDEQYF. CDR3 sequence (DNA): TGCGCCAGCAGTGGCCGGGGGGATGAGCAGTACTTC.

This chain uses TRBV6-6 with TRBJ1-4; 7 bases map to TRBD1. The CDR3 spans 15 residues. In germline, CDR1 is MNHNY, CDR2 SVGAGI (reference sequence). Trimming took 0 bases from V and 5 from J; bases not matched to a gene: 3. CDR3 residues: CASSYSGQLNEKLFF. DNA of the CDR3: TGTGCCAGCAGTTACTCGGGACAGCTAAATGAAAAACTGTTTTTT.

The chain is built from TRBV27 and TRBJ1-6, with 10 bases lining up with TRBD1. The V gene end was trimmed by 5 bases and the J gene end by 10 bases; junction bases not matched to a gene: 5. CDR1 MNHEY and CDR2 SMNVEV come from the germline V gene (reference sequence). This CDR3 has 14 residues. The CDR3 nucleotides are TGTGCCAGCAGTCCCCGGACAGGGGGGTCACCCCTCCACTTT. This sequence encodes CASSPRTGGSPLHF.

The rearrangement joins TRBV27 to TRBJ2-1, with 10 bases aligning to TRBD2. CDR3 size: 16 residues. V was clipped by 5 bases and J by 6 bases; unmatched bases: 10. Germline CDR1 is MNHEY and CDR2 is SMNVEV (reference sequence). CDR3 residues: CASSILTSGLVNEQFF. For the CDR3, the DNA is TGTGCCAGCAGTATACTGACTAGCGGGTTGGTCAATGAGCAGTTCTTC.

The chain joins TRBV25-1 to TRBJ1-2; 7 bases agree with TRBD1. The CDR3 is made up of 12 amino acids. Germline lookup yields CDR1 MGHDK and CDR2 SYGVNS. The V segment lost 2 bases and the J segment 8 bases; nucleotides outside the gene matches: 2. CDR3 coding DNA: TGTGCCAGCAGTGAAGGGGACAGAGGCTACACCTTC. Protein: CASSEGDRGYTF.

The V and J genes are TRBV5-1 and TRBJ2-7; D ambiguous. Germline V gene lookup returns CDR1 SGHRS and CDR2 YFSETQ. CDR3 size: 12 residues. Deletions cut 0 bases from V and 3 bases from J, with 4 bases between. The CDR3 nucleotides read TGCGCCAGCAGCTTGGATGTCTACGAGCAGTACTTC. This translates into CASSLDVYEQYF.

This clone was counted once. V is TRBV5-4 and J is TRBJ2-1, with D maybe TRBD1 (5 bases). Trimming cost V 0 bases and J 8 bases, with 15 bases left between them. Per the germline V gene, CDR1 is SGHNT and CDR2 is YYREEE (reference sequence). This CDR3 has 15 residues. CDR3 protein: CASSLGGGYLHEQFF. In DNA, the CDR3 is TGTGCCAGCAGCTTGGGGGGCGGCTACCTGCATGAGCAGTTCTTC.

This chain connects TRBV5-1 to TRBJ2-7; 7 bases match TRBD1. Trimming took 3 bases from V and 1 from J; bases not matched to a gene: 10. Germline V gene sequence: CDR1 SGHRS, CDR2 YFSETQ. This CDR3 is built from 16 residues. The DNA of the CDR3 is TGCGCCAGCAGCTACCGCGGACAGGACCGTTCCTACGAGCAGTACTTC. It translates to CASSYRGQDRSYEQYF.

V is TRBV6-6 and J is TRBJ1-4, with 8 bases matching TRBD1. The trim removed 4 bases at V and 3 bases at J, leaving 4 bases unmatched. CDR1 is MNHNY, CDR2 SVGAGI, per germline (reference sequence). The CDR3 is made up of 15 amino acids. The CDR3 here is CASSSRGLPNEKLFF. As DNA, the CDR3 is TGTGCCAGCAGTTCCAGGGGGCTGCCTAATGAAAAACTGTTTTTT.

The J gene is TRBJ2-3, the V gene TRBV19; D is ambiguous. Germline CDR1 LNHDA, CDR2 SQIVND (reference sequence). This CDR3 is built from 16 residues. The ends were cut back, 3 bases at V and 1 base at J, with 14 bases in the middle. The CDR3: CASSMSARSRTDTQYF. DNA of the CDR3: TGTGCCAGTAGTATGAGTGCCAGGTCCCGCACAGATACGCAGTATTTT. The full variable domain, completed using reference TRBV19 and TRBJ2-3, is DGGITQSPKYLFRKEGQNVTLSCEQNLNHDAMYWYRQDPGQGLRLIYYSQIVNDFQKGDIAEGYSVSREKKESFPLTVTSAQKNPTAFYLCASSMSARSRTDTQYFGPGTRLTVL.

The V gene is TRBV7-6, the J gene TRBJ2-1, with a tentative D call TRBD1 (5 bases). V was pared by 4 bases and J by 7 bases, with 14 bases between. CDR3 length: 14 residues. Looked up from germline, CDR1 is SGHVS and CDR2 is FNYEAQ. CDR3 DNA: TGTGCCAGCAGCTCAATCAGGGATAGGAATGAGCAGTTCTTC. Amino acids: CASSSIRDRNEQFF.

The rearrangement links TRBV6-5 to TRBJ1-1; 7 bases are shared with TRBD1. Germline V gives CDR1 MNHEY, CDR2 SVGAGI. The CDR3 totals 14 residues. The V and J ends lost 5 bases and 4 bases, in that order; junction bases with no gene match: 7. The CDR3 nucleotides read TGTGCCAGCAGTCGCCAGGGGGAGGTCACTGAAGCTTTCTTT. Amino acid sequence: CASSRQGEVTEAFF.

The chain couples TRBV19 to TRBJ1-2; D not certain. The germline V gene has CDR1 LNHDA and CDR2 SQIVND (reference sequence). Trimming took 9 bases from V and 8 from J, leaving 22 bases between them. This CDR3 region has 14 residues. This CDR3 reads CASTPRPGGQGYTF. The CDR3 nucleotides read TGTGCCAGCACCCCTCGGCCAGGCGGTCAAGGCTACACCTTC.

The chain recombines TRBV5-1 with TRBJ2-7, with TRBD1 as a possible D gene (5 bases). The V end was cut by 3 bases, the J end by 4 bases, with 8 bases between. Germline V CDR1 and CDR2: SGHRS, YFSETQ. The CDR3 contains 12 residues. The CDR3 DNA reads as TGCGCCAGCAGCTCTGACAGTTACGAGCAGTACTTC. This sequence encodes CASSSDSYEQYF. The entire variable domain, with the rest obtained from reference TRBV5-1 and TRBJ2-7, is as follows: KAGVTQTPRYLIKTRGQQVTLSCSPISGHRSVSWYQQTPGQGLQFLFEYFSETQRNKGNFPGRFSGRQFSNSRSEMNVSTLELGDSALYLCASSSDSYEQYFGPGTRLTVT.

The rearrangement uses TRBV12-3 or TRBV12-4 and TRBJ1-3; the D is unclear. The length of the CDR3 is 13 residues. Trimming shortened V by 6 bases and J by 2 bases, and 8 bases separated the two germline ends. CDR3: CASSLTTGNTIYF. The CDR3 DNA reads as TGTGCCAGCAGCCTTACCACTGGAAACACCATATATTTT.

V is TRBV19 and J is TRBJ1-1; a possible D gene is TRBD1 (5 bases). This CDR3 region has 15 residues. Germline lookup yields CDR1 LNHDA and CDR2 SQIVND (reference sequence). Trimming left V 3 bases short and J 5 bases short, with 16 bases between. The CDR3 nucleotides are TGTGCCAGTAGTATTGGGGAGGGGCATGGGACTGAAGCTTTCTTT. Residues: CASSIGEGHGTEAFF.

This sequence joins TRBV6-5 and TRBJ1-1; no clear D gene. V dropped 2 bases and J dropped 0 bases, with 10 bases sitting between them. Germline CDR1 is MNHEY and CDR2 is SVGAGI. The length of the CDR3 is 15 residues. CDR3 bases: TGTGCCAGCAGTTACCAGCCCACTATGAACACTGAAGCTTTCTTT. This encodes CASSYQPTMNTEAFF.

The gene calls are TRBV11-2 and TRBJ2-3; weak D call: TRBD2 (6 bases). This CDR3 has 17 residues. Germline V lookup: CDR1 SGHAT, CDR2 FQNNGV. Trimming pared 2 bases from V and 2 bases from J, leaving 17 bases between. CDR3 DNA sequence: TGTGCCAGCAGCTTAATACGGGAGACATCAATCACAGATACGCAGTATTTT. It encodes CASSLIRETSITDTQYF.

V is TRBV6-5 and J is TRBJ2-7, with TRBD2 matching 8 bases. Looked up from germline, CDR1 is MNHEY and CDR2 is SVGAGI. V gave up 3 bases and J gave up 3 bases; unmatched junction bases: 7. CDR3 length: 15 residues. CDR3 amino acids: CASSYSAGGVYEQYF. CDR3 bases: TGTGCCAGCAGTTATTCCGCGGGGGGAGTCTACGAGCAGTACTTC.

The rearrangement uses TRBV29-1 and TRBJ2-7; 8 positions agree with TRBD1. The CDR3 sequence is 13 residues long. V shed 6 bases, J shed 6 bases, and the junction held 10 bases outside the gene matches. Germline V gene data show CDR1 as SQVTM and CDR2 as ANQGSEA. This chain's CDR3 is CSVGQGGMFEQYF. CDR3 coding DNA: TGCAGCGTCGGACAGGGTGGTATGTTCGAGCAGTACTTC.

J is TRBJ1-6 and V is TRBV9; the D is unclear. The germline V gene has CDR1 SGDLS and CDR2 YYNGEE. Trimming removed 6 bases from V and 9 bases from J, with 16 bases in between. This CDR3 has 14 residues. The CDR3, as DNA: TGTGCCAGCAACCTAGGTGGAGAGGGTTCACCCCTCCACTTT. Its translation: CASNLGGEGSPLHF.

This clone was observed a single time. The V gene is TRBV5-1, the J gene TRBJ1-3; D is unresolved. V lost 0 bases and J 0 bases, leaving 7 bases between the germline ends. Germline V gives CDR1 SGHRS, CDR2 YFSETQ. There are 15 residues in the CDR3. The CDR3 here is CASSLGDLSGNTIYF. As DNA, the CDR3 is TGCGCCAGCAGCTTGGGAGACCTCTCTGGAAACACCATATATTTT.